This TCR beta chain was identified in a study of blood T cell repertoires in COVID-19. Study overall: The origin of the acute and convalescent COVID-19 samples was the United States, Italy and Spain.

This clone was observed once. This CDR3 is also generated by other DNA sequences in the sample. The germline V gene has CDR1 SGHRS and CDR2 YFSETQ. The CDR3 is 15 residues long. Trimming cost V 2 bases and J 1 base; bases outside gene matches: 6. TCRdb keeps only in-frame clones here, not all; method: immunoSEQ multiplex PCR. The sample shows roughly 500,000 clones, roughly 89% of them seen only once. One Seattle source followed patients from active infection through their disease course. The V and J genes are TRBV5-1 and TRBJ2-7; 7 nucleotides line up with TRBD1. Source material: peripheral blood. This TCR came from a man between 18 and 29 years old with COVID-19, enrolled during active disease. The CDR3 sequence: CASSLGDSRSYEQYF. CDR3 sequence (DNA): TGCGCCAGCAGCTTAGGGGACAGCCGATCCTACGAGCAGTACTTC.